This is a list of T cell receptor beta chains from one sample in a study of shared clonotypes between healthy human individuals. Sequenced by immunoSEQ multiplex PCR; TCRdb stores in-frame clones only, minus some. The table includes about 2.4 million clones, 93% detected once. Sequenced sample: naive CD4+ T cells from PBMCs. Every receptor here comes from a man aged 18 to 30 in good health. Some clones in this sample may be carry-over from other donors' samples. Both conserved end residues are part of each CDR3. The order of the fields is J gene, V gene, clone size, CDR3 protein. The size of a clone is reported for some rows only, either as once, few or many, or as a class for expanded clones.

TRBJ2-5 TRBV5-1 . CASSLGSRDSGETQYF
TRBJ1-6 TRBV30 . CAWSQGALGDSPLHF
TRBJ1-4 TRBV28 . CASSLSVTNEKLFF
TRBJ1-3 TRBV5-1 . CASSPGQGSSGNTIYF
TRBJ1-2 TRBV5-1 . CASSYDLYRDHPNYGYTF
TRBJ2-7 TRBV9 . CASSLRTSGSPTEQYF
TRBJ2-7 TRBV20-1 . CSVSGTYEQYF
TRBJ2-1 TRBV7-8 . CASSLLGLAGEQFF
TRBJ2-7 TRBV5-1 once CASSLDGTDYEQYF
TRBJ2-7 TRBV7-8 . CASSLGLAGITYEQYF
TRBJ2-7 TRBV5-1 once CASSLESAPTFGDEQYF
TRBJ1-2 TRBV7-9 . CASSFGQGRGYTF
TRBJ2-2 TRBV7-2 . CASSLRRENTGELFF
TRBJ1-1 TRBV28 . CASSSGQGFITEAFF
TRBJ2-1 TRBV27 . CASSFSVPLGNEQFF
TRBJ2-5 TRBV7-9 . CASSDRLHGETQYF
TRBJ2-2 TRBV9 . CASSPRSVTIRGTGELFF
TRBJ2-1 TRBV5-6 . CASSQWTGYYNEQFF
TRBJ1-6 TRBV28 . CASSLDRGRRNNSPLHF
TRBJ2-2 TRBV18 . CASSPRGPGSQGPTGELFF
TRBJ2-4 TRBV11-2 . CASSLDNAQVIAKNIQYF
TRBJ2-3 TRBV5-1 . CASSLTMGTDTQYF
TRBJ1-2 TRBV9 . CASSGLGDYGYTF
TRBJ2-1 TRBV6-6 . CASSYILAGVEQFF
TRBJ2-3 TRBV2 . CASNVATSTDTQYF
TRBJ1-1 TRBV7-8 . CASSSKTVVASAFF
TRBJ1-5 TRBV5-1 once CASSFTPGQNYQPQHF
TRBJ2-2 TRBV4-3 . CASSRQNLAGGRTGELFF
TRBJ1-1 TRBV19 . CASNSIVLSVTEAFF
TRBJ2-3 TRBV7-9 . CASSQTSGSDTQYF
TRBJ1-1 TRBV5-1 . CASSLSYRANTEAFF
TRBJ2-2 TRBV6-1 . CASRGGHTGELFF
TRBJ1-1 TRBV15 . CATSTYRAYTEAFF
TRBJ2-1 TRBV29-1 once CSVEGLAVNEQFF
TRBJ2-5 TRBV7-9 once CASSLGAAQETQYF
TRBJ1-3 TRBV28 once CASSLRFGNTIYF
TRBJ2-7 TRBV25-1 . CASSDRDGRYEQYF
TRBJ2-3 TRBV2 . CASSASSGRTDTQYF
TRBJ2-1 TRBV6-5 . CASSYGGQYNEQFF
TRBJ2-3 TRBV5-1 . CASRGSGTQYF
TRBJ1-3 TRBV7-2 . CASSLVYRETIYF
TRBJ2-1 TRBV18 . CASSPTTGSDNEQFF